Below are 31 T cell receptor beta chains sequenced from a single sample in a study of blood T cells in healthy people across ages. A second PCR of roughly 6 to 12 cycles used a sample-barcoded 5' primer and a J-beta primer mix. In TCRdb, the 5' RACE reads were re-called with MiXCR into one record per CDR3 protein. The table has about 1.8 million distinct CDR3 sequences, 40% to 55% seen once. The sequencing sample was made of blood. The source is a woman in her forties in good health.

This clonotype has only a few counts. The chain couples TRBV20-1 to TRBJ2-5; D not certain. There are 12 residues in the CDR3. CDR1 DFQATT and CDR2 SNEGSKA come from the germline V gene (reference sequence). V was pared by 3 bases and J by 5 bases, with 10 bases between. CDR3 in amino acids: CSASPGSETQYF. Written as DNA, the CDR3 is TGCAGTGCTAGTCCCGGGTCGGAGACCCAGTACTTC.

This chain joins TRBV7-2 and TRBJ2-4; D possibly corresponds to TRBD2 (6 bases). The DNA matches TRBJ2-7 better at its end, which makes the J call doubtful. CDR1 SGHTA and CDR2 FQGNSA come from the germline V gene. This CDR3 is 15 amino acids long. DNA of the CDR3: TGTGCCAGCAGCTTAGCGGGGAGGTTGGGGGACGAGCAGTACTTC. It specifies CASSLAGRLGDEQYF.

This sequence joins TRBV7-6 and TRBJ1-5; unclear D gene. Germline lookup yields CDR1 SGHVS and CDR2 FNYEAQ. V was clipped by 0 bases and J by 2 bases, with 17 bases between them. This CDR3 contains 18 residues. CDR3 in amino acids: CASSLAPTNPTGNQPQHF. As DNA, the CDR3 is TGTGCCAGCAGCTTAGCCCCGACCAACCCGACGGGCAATCAGCCCCAGCATTTT. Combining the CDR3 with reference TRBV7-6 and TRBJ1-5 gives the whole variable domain GAGVSQSPRYKVTKRGQDVALRCDPISGHVSLYWYRQALGQGPEFLTYFNYEAQQDKSGLPNDRFSAERPEGSISTLTIQRTEQRDSAMYRCASSLAPTNPTGNQPQHFGDGTRLSIL.

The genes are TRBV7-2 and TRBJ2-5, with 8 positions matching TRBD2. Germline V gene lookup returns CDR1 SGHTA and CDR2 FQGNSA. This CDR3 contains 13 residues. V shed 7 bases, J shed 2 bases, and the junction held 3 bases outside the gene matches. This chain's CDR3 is CASNSGGQETQYF. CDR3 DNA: TGTGCCAGCAATTCGGGGGGGCAAGAGACCCAGTACTTC.

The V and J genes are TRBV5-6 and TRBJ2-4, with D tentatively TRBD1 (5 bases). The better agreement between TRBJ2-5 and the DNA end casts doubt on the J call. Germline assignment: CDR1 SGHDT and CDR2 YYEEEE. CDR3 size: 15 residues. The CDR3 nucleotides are TGTGCCAGCTGCGAACAGGAGAGGCATCAAGAGACCCAGTACTTC. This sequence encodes CASCEQERHQETQYF.

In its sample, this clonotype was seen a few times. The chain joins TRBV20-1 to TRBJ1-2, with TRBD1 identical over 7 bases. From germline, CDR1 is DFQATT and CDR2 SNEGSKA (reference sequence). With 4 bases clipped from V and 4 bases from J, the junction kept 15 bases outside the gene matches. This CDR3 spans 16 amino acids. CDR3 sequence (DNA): TGCAGTGCTAACCTCCCTGGACAGGCGCTCATCTATGGCTACACCTTC. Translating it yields CSANLPGQALIYGYTF.

The chain's CDR3 is CASSSWTGPTRRPQHF. CDR3 in DNA: TGTGCCAGCAGCTCCTGGACAGGCCCAACCCGACGGCCCCAGCATTTT. V usage is TRBV7-2 and J usage is TRBJ1-5, with TRBD1 matching 7 bases. Trimming took 4 bases from V and 9 from J; bases not matched to a gene: 15. This CDR3 is 16 amino acids long. Germline CDR1 SGHTA, CDR2 FQGNSA.

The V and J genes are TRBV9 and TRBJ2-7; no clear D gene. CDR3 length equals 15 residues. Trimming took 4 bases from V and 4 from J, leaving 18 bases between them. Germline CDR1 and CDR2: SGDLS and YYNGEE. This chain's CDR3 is CASSRKTSRAYEQYF. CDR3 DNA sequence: TGTGCCAGCAGCCGAAAAACGAGTCGCGCTTACGAGCAGTACTTC. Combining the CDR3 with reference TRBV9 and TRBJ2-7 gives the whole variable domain DSGVTQTPKHLITATGQRVTLRCSPRSGDLSVYWYQQSLDQGLQFLIQYYNGEERAKGNILERFSAQQFPDLHSELNLSSLELGDSALYFCASSRKTSRAYEQYFGPGTRLTVT.

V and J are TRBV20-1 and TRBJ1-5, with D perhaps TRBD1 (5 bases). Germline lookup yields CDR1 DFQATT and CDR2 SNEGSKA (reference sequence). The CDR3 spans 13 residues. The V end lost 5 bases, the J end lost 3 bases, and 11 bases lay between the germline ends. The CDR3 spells CSALPGLNQPQHF. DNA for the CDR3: TGCAGTGCTTTACCGGGACTCAATCAGCCCCAGCATTTT.

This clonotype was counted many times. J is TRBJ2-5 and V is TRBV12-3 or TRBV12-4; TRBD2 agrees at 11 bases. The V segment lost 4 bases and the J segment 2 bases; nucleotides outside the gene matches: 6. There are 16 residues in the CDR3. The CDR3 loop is CASSYRSGGVQETQYF. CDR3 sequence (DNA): TGTGCCAGCAGTTACCGTAGCGGGGGGGTACAAGAGACCCAGTACTTC.

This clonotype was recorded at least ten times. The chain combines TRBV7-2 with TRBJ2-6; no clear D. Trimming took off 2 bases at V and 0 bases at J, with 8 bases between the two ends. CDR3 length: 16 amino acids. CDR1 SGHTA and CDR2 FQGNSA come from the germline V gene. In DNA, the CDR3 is TGTGCCAGCAGCTTAAGGCAACACTCTGGGGCCAACGTCCTGACTTTC. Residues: CASSLRQHSGANVLTF.

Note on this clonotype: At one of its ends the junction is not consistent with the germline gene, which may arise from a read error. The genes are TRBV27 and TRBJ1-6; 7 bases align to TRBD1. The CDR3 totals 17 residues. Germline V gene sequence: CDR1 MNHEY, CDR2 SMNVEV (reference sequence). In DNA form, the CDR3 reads TGTGCCAGCAGTTCACAGGGGCCTAGCTCCTATAATTCACTCCTCCACTTT. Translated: CASSSQGPSSYNSLLHF.

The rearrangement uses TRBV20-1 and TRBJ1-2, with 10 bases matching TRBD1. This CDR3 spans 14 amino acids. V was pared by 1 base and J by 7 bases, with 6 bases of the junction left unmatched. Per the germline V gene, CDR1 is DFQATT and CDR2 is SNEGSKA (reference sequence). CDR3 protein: CSARGDRGSFGYTF. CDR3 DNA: TGCAGTGCTAGAGGGGACAGGGGCAGCTTTGGCTACACCTTC.

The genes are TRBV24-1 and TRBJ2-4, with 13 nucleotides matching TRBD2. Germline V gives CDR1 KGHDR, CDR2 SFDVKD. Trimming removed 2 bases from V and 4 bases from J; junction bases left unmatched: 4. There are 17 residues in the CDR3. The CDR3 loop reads CATSDSRLAGGKNIQYF. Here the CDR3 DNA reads TGTGCCACCAGTGATTCCAGACTAGCGGGGGGTAAAAACATTCAGTACTTC.

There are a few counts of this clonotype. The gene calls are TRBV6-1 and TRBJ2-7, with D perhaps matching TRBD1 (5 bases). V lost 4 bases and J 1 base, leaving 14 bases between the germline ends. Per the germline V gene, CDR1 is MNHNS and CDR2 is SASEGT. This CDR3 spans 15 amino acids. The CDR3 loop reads CASSGDSSPSYEQYF. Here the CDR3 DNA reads TGTGCCAGCAGTGGAGACAGCTCACCGTCCTACGAGCAGTACTTC.

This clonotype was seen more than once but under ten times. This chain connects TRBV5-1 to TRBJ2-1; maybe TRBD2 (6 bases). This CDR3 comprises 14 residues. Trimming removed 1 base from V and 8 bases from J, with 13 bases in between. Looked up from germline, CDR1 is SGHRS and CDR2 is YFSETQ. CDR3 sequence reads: CASSLSGTQDEQFF. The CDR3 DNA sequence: TGCGCCAGCAGCTTGTCCGGGACTCAGGATGAGCAGTTCTTC.

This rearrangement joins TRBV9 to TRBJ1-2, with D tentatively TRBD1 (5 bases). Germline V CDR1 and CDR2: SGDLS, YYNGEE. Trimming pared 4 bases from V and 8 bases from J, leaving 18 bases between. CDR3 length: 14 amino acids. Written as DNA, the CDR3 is TGTGCCAGCAGCCCCGAGGGAGGGGCGGAGGGCTACACCTTC. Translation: CASSPEGGAEGYTF.

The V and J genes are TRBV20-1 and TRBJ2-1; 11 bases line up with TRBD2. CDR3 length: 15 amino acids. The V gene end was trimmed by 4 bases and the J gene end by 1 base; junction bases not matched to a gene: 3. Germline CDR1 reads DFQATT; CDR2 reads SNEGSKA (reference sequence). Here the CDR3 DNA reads TGCAGTGCTACGCGACTAGCGGGGTCCTACAATGAGCAGTTCTTC. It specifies CSATRLAGSYNEQFF.

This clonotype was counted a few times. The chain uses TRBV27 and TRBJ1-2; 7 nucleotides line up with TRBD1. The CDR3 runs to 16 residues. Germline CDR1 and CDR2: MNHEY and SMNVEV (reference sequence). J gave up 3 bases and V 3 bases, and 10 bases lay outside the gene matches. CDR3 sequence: CASSFLDRAIYYGYTF. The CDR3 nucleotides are TGTGCCAGCAGTTTCCTCGACAGGGCGATTTACTATGGCTACACCTTC.

The CDR3 DNA reads TGTGCCAGCAGCGTATTAGCGGCAAGCGATACGCAGTATTTT. Translating gives CASSVLAASDTQYF. The V gene is TRBV7-2, the J gene TRBJ2-3, with a weak D call TRBD2 (6 bases). The ends were cut back, 5 bases at V and 6 bases at J, with 15 bases in the middle. The CDR3 contains 14 residues. The germline CDR1 and CDR2 sequences are SGHTA and FQGNSA.

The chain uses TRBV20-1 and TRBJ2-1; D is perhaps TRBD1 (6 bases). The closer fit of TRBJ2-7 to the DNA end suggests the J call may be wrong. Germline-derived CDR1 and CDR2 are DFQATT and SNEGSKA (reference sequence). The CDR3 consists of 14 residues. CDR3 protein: CSAYPPTGNNEQYF. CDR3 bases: TGCAGTGCTTACCCACCAACAGGGAACAATGAGCAGTACTTC.

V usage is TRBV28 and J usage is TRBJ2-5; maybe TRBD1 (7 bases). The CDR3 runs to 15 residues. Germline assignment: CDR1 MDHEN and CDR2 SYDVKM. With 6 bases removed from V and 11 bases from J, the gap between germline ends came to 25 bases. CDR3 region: CASSQGGLADNEQYF. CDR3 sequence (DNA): TGTGCCAGCAGCCAAGGGGGCTTAGCGGACAATGAGCAGTACTTC.

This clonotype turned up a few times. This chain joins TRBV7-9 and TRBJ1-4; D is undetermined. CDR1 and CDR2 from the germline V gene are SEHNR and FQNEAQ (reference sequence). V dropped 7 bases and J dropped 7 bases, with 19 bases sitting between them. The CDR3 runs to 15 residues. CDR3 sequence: CASTNLEGSGEKLFF. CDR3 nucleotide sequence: TGTGCCAGCACCAACTTAGAGGGATCGGGTGAAAAACTGTTTTTT.

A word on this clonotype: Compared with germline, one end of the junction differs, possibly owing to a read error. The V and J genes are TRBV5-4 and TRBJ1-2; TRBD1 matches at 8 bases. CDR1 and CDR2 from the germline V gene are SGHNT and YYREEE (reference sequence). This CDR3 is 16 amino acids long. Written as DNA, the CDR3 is TGTGCCAGCCCCGGGACAGGATCAAATGTTCACTATGACTACACCTTC. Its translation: CASPGTGSNVHYDYTF.

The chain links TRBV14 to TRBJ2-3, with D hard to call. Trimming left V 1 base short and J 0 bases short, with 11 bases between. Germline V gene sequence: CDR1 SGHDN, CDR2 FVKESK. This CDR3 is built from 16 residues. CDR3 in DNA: TGTGCCAGCAGCCAAGTTACGGCAGTTAGCACAGATACGCAGTATTTT. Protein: CASSQVTAVSTDTQYF. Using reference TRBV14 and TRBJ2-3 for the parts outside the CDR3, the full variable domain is EAGVTQFPSHSVIEKGQTVTLRCDPISGHDNLYWYRRVMGKEIKFLLHFVKESKQDESGMPNNRFLAERTGGTYSTLKVQPAELEDSGVYFCASSQVTAVSTDTQYFGPGTRLTVL.

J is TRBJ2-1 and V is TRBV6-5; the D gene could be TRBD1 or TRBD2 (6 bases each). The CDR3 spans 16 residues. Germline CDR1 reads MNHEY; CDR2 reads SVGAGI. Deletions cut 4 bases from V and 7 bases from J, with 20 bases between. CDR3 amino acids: CASSWSTRGSPNEQFF. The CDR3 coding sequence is TGTGCCAGCAGTTGGTCGACTAGGGGGTCCCCAAATGAGCAGTTCTTC.

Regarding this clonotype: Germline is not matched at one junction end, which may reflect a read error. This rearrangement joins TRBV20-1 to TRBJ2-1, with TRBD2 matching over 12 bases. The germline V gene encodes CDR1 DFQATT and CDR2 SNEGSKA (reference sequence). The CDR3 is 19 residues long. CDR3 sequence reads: CSALRLWPSGGGSYNERFF. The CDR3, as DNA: TGCAGTGCTCTGCGCTTATGGCCTAGCGGGGGGGGCTCCTACAATGAGCGGTTCTTC.

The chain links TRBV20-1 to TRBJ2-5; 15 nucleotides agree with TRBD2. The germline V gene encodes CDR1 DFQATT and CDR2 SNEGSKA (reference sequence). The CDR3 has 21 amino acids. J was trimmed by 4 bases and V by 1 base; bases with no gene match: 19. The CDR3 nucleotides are TGCAGTGCTAGAGTAGCATTACCGGGACTAGCGGGGGGAGGAGGGCGAGAGACCCAGTACTTC. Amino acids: CSARVALPGLAGGGGRETQYF.

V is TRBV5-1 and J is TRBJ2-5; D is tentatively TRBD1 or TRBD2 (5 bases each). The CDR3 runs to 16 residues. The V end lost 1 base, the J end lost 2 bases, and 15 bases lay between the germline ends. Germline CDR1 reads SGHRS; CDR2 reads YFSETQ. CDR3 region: CASSLFGTAGQETQYF. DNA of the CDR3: TGCGCCAGCAGCTTGTTTGGGACGGCGGGTCAAGAGACCCAGTACTTC. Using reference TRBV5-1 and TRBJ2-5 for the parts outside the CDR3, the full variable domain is KAGVTQTPRYLIKTRGQQVTLSCSPISGHRSVSWYQQTPGQGLQFLFEYFSETQRNKGNFPGRFSGRQFSNSRSEMNVSTLELGDSALYLCASSLFGTAGQETQYFGPGTRLLVL.

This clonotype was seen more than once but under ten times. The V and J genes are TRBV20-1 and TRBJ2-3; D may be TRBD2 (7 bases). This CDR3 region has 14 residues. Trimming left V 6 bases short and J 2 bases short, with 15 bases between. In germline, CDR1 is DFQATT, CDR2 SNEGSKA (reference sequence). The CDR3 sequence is CSADRGAYTDTQYF. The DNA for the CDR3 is TGCAGTGCGGACCGGGGGGCCTACACAGATACGCAGTATTTT.

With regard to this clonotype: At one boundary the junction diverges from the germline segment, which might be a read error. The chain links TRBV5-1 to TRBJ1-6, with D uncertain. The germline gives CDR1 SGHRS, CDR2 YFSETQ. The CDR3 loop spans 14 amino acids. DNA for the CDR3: TGCGTCAGCAGCTTGGACGGAAGGAATTCACCCCTCCACTTT. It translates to CVSSLDGRNSPLHF.